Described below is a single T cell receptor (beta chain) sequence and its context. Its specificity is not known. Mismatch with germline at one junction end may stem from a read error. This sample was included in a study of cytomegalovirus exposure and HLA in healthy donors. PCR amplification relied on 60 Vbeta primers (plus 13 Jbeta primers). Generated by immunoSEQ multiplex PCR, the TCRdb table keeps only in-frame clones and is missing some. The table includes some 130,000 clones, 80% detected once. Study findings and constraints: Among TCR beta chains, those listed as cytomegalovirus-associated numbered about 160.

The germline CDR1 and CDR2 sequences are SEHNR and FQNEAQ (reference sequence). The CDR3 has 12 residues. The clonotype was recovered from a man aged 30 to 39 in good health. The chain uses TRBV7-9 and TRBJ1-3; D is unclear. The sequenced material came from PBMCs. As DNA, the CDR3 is TGTTCCAGCGGGCCGACTGGAAACACCATATATTTT. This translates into CSSGPTGNTIYF.